This entry features one TCR beta chain sequence. Its binding antigen is unknown. Per-base qualities were not stored, and no clone one base away is much larger. Libraries came from the immunoSEQ multiplex PCR assay. The multiplex PCR relied on a mix of 60 forward primers for TCR Vbeta segments and 13 reverse primers for TCR Jbeta segments. The CDR3 region of rearranged TCR beta genes was amplified from genomic DNA with a multiplex PCR assay. Amplified TCR beta libraries were sequenced as 87-base-pair reads on the Illumina HiSeq System. As for the original processing: In a later analysis, tens of millions of unique TCR beta chains were counted across the 500 to 850 repertoires, and around 11 million of these chains were shared by at least two donors. Raw reads were error-corrected and collapsed into unique sequences by a nearest-neighbor algorithm in which closely related sequences were merged to remove PCR and sequencing errors. To assign V, D and J gene segments, CDR3 sequences were aligned to IMGT reference sequences. For a sequence to be retained, at least a six-nucleotide match to both a V gene segment and a J gene segment was required. A rearrangement was called productive if the CDR3 had no stop codons and remained in frame with V and J, and every other rearrangement was called non-productive. Following IMGT convention, CDR3 was defined as the stretch from the second conserved V-encoded cysteine to the conserved J-encoded phenylalanine. Sequences without an unambiguous match to a single V gene segment were excluded from the earlier analysis of approximately 560 of the donors. In an earlier analysis of some 590 of the donors, V segments were called functional above 56.7% productive rearrangements and were called segregating when the between-donor standard deviation exceeded 5%. A statistical classification framework was built to diagnose cytomegalovirus status from the catalog of TCR beta chain sequences. In a later analysis, V and J genes were assigned by comparing TCR nucleotide sequences against IMGT/GENE-DB human TR gene sequences. A later analysis assigned CDR3 sequences and most-parsimonious VDJ recombination scenarios with the TCRdist pipeline. In a later analysis, each TCR beta chain was defined by its CDR3 amino acid sequence together with its V-gene family, and reads without a unique V-gene family were excluded. To address suspected cross-contamination and a sequencing artifact, a later analysis removed roughly 640 highly shared, low-generation-probability nucleotide sequences. For each public chain, a later analysis derived a clonal expansion index from normalized ranks of inferred template counts within each repertoire. In a later analysis, generation probabilities were computed using a VDJ recombination model fitted to out-of-frame rearrangements, and the results were checked against IGoR. A later analysis scored TCR-TCR, TCR-HLA and TCR-CMV co-occurrence with hypergeometric tests, applying a repertoire-size bias correction to TCR pairs. False discovery rates were estimated in a later analysis by permuting HLA or CMV assignments 20 times. In a later analysis, co-occurring TCRs were grouped with DBSCAN, and TCRdist sequence similarity was added when clustering was performed within HLA-allele-positive subsets. For co-occurrence clustering, repertoires with fewer than 30,000 or more than 120,000 public chains were excluded, along with about five repertoires with anomalous nucleotide sharing. In its TCRdb copy, this immuneACCESS table keeps in-frame sequences only and misses some clones. Where compared with another copy, unresolved V genes explain less than half of these, and the others have no known cause. Clone size and V and J calls were adopted from that table, with D and trimming inferred from the DNA. The sample includes tens of thousands of clones, with roughly 81% observed a single time. The top ten constitute under 2% of the sample.

The V end gives up 4 bases and the J end 8 bases, leaving 14 bases in the junction not matched to a gene. The CDR3, cysteine through phenylalanine, is 17 amino acids long. Only the CDR3 part of the read is kept: 51 bases, read in frame from the first base. CDR1 and CDR2, per the germline V gene, are LGHNA and YNFKEQ. This entry is derived from a study of cytomegalovirus exposure and HLA in healthy donors (dated by TCRdb to 2016 to 2017). Concerning the study at large: According to an earlier analysis of 550 to 750 of the donors, some 180 million T cells yielded over 90 million unique TCR beta sequences and roughly 280 Gb of sequence data. Rather than using new phenotypic data, the later analysis identified candidate immune exposures from TCR beta sequences and from how often those sequences occurred across donors. Both class I and class II loci were covered by HLA typing, at four-digit resolution. An earlier analysis of 587 of the donors used high-throughput TCR beta sequencing to judge whether each TCR beta V gene segment behaved as functional or pseudogenic. The study used immunosequencing to profile the T cell repertoires of more than 650 subjects and linked those repertoires to cytomegalovirus serostatus. The number of typed donors differed by locus: about 629-630 for A, B, C, DRB1 and DQB1; approximately 540 for DQA1; around 580 for DPA1; and some 450 for DPB1. Genome-wide SNP genotypes for about three fifths of the roughly 700 donors were used in a later genetic analysis, which treated that subset as a discovery cohort. Across some 400 genotyped donors of the cohort, an average of about 240,000 unique TCR beta nucleotide sequences per donor were sequenced, and 15% to 20% of those sequences were non-productive. An early release covering roughly 640 HLA-typed donors comprised about 310 gigabases of sequencing data and around 86 million unique TCR sequences. The genetic ancestry cluster associated with self-reported Caucasian donors included roughly 84% of the roughly 400 genotyped donors. A handful of DR-DQ haplotypes were handled as single units for association and clustering because linkage in the cohort was strong. Donor age, sex, ethnicity and CMV serostatus were compiled alongside the repertoire data. To predict cytomegalovirus infection status, the study brought together high-throughput TCR immunosequencing, statistical association of individual TCRs with disease status, and machine learning. A separate validation cohort of over 95 different subjects was used in addition to the approximately 640-subject first cohort. To study patterns of TCR occurrence, a later analysis re-analyzed previously published TCR beta repertoires from 550 to 800 donors and added high-resolution HLA genotyping. All discovery cohort repertoires had been generated on a single sequencing platform. The study aimed to test whether cataloging public T cell receptors could reveal signatures of past pathogen exposure. Findings and caveats that apply to the study as a whole: Because the 87-base-pair reads could not distinguish some IMGT-functional V segments, including TRBV6-2 and TRBV6-3, those segments were excluded. This cohort had only TCR beta chains sequenced, and the lack of alpha or paired-chain data limited which features could be detected. A cluster of highly shared sequence variants was judged likely to represent a technical artifact of the sequencing pipeline. Most TCR sequences were seen in very few donors, while some public TCRs were found in many individuals. An earlier analysis of some 590 of the donors showed that most TCR beta V segments appeared in productive rearrangements either about 87% or about 30% of the time, which broadly matched IMGT annotations. In a later analysis, HLA-associated TCR beta chains were found to be more clonally expanded and to have lower generation probabilities than equally common non-associated chains. A later analysis reported that several top co-occurrence clusters appeared linked to parvovirus B19, influenza, CMV and Epstein-Barr virus. Correlated functional status among segregating V segments might reflect linkage disequilibrium, but an unknown experimental factor could not be ruled out. Strong co-occurrence of HLA alleles, especially DR and DQ, made assigning TCR associations to individual alleles difficult. The classifier was reported to diagnose cytomegalovirus status with high specificity and sensitivity in both the original cohort and the validation cohort. A further reported finding was that TCR beta sequences accurately predicted the HLA-A and HLA-B alleles for most subjects in the first cohort. A few of the identified cytomegalovirus-associated TCR beta chains were confirmed in vitro to be specific for cytomegalovirus antigens. The study gave a list of 150 to 200 TCR beta chains associated with cytomegalovirus. At a false discovery rate of 0.05, a later analysis linked some 18,000 TCR beta sequences to specific HLA alleles. In a later analysis, TCR association rates were found to vary across HLA loci, with the most associated TCRs seen for DRB1 alleles and the fewest for HLA-C alleles. Sequencing depth was assumed to be roughly uniform across donors in the presence/absence analyses, though that assumption may not hold. In a later genetic analysis, a missense DCLRE1C variant was associated with V-gene and J-gene trimming of TCR beta chains, and the association was replicated in an independent cohort. It was suggested by the authors that the approach could potentially be generalized to other disease states and immunological phenotypes. For the cohort, immune exposure information was limited to CMV serostatus. Because some donors lacked HLA typing at each locus, the association tests relied only on the typed subset. In a later analysis, most CMV-associated TCR beta chains were found to appear HLA-restricted, with HLA associations seemingly driven largely by CMV exposure. In a later genetic analysis, fewer N-insertions in productive TCRs were reported among donors in an Asian-associated ancestry cluster than the roughly 700-donor mean. Because counts were too low, about 18 rarely observed V segments, including chromosome 9 orphons, were left out of the earlier analysis of about 500 of the donors.

In total, about 650 healthy bone marrow donors made up the cohort. At the time of sampling, every cohort member was nominally healthy, though immune exposures that went unrecorded were likely present. The donor was CMV seronegative and belonged to the group of more than 300 seronegative cohort members. A peripheral blood sample was collected from each donor, and TCR beta sequencing was performed on peripheral blood mononuclear cells. The Qiagen DNeasy Blood Extraction Kit was used to extract genomic DNA from the blood cell samples. Source material: PBMCs. The V and J genes are TRBV4-2 and TRBJ1-4; 9 bases in the junction line up with TRBD1. The sequence came from a woman aged 25 to 45 in good health and CMV-seronegative. The CDR3: CASSRDLPGQGEEKLFF. In nucleotide form, the sequence is TGTGCCAGCAGCCGGGACCTACCGGGACAGGGCGAGGAAAAACTGTTTTTT.